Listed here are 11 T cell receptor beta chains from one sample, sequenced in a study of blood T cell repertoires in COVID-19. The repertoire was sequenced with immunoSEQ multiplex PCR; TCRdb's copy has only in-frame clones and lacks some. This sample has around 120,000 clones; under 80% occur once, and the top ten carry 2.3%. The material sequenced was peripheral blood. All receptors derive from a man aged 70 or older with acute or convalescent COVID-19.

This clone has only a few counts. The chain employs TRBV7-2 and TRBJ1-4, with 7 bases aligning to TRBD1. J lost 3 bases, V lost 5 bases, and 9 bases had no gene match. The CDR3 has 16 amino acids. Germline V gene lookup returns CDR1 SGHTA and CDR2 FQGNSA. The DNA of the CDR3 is TGTGCCAGCAGCGGTCAGACAGGGATGGCTAATGAAAAACTGTTTTTT. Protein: CASSGQTGMANEKLFF.

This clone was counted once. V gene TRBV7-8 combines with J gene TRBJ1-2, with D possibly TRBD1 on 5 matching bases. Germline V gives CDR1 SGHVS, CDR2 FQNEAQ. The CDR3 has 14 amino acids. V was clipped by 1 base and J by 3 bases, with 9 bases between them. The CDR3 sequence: CASSLGGGYYGYTF. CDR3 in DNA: TGTGCCAGCAGCTTAGGGGGCGGATACTATGGCTACACCTTC.

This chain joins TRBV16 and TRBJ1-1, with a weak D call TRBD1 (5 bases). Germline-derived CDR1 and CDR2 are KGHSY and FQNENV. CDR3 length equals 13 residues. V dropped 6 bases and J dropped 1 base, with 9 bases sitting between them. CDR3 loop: CASSRQRNTEAFF. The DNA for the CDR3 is TGTGCCAGCAGTCGACAGAGGAACACTGAAGCTTTCTTT.

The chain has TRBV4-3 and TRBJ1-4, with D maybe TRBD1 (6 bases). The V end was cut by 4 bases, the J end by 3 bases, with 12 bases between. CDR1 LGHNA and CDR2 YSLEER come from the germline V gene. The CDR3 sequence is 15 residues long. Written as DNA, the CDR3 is TGCGCCAGCAGCCCAACCGGGACACCTAATGAAAAACTGTTTTTT. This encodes CASSPTGTPNEKLFF.

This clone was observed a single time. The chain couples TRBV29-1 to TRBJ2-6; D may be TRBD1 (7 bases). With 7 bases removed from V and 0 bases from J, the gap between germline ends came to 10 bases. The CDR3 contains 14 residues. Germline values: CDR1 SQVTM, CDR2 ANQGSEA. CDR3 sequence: CSAQGGSGANVLTF. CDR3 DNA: TGCAGCGCGCAGGGGGGCTCTGGGGCCAACGTCCTGACTTTC.

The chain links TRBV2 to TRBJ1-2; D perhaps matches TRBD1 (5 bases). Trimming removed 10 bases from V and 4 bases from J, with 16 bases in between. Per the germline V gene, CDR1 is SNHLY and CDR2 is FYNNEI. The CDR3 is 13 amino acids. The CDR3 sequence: CATAQGFGYGYTF. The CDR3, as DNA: TGTGCCACAGCTCAGGGCTTCGGCTATGGCTACACCTTC.

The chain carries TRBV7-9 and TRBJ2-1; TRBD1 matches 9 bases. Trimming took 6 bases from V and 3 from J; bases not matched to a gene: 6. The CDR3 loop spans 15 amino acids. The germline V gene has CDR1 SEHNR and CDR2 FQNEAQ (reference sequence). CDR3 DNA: TGTGCCAGCAGGCCCGACAGGGGGATCTACAATGAGCAGTTCTTC. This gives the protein CASRPDRGIYNEQFF.

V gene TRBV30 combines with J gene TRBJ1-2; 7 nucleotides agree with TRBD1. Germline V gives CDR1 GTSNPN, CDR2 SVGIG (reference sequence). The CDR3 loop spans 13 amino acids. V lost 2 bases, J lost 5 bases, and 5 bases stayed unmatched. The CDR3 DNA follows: TGTGCCTGGAGTCCCGGGACAGAATATGGCTACACCTTC. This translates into CAWSPGTEYGYTF.

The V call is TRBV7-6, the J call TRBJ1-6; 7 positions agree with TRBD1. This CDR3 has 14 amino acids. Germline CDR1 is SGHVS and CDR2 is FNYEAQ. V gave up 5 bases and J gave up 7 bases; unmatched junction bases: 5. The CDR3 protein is CASSVGTANSPLHF. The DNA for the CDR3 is TGTGCCAGCAGCGTCGGGACAGCAAATTCACCCCTCCACTTT.

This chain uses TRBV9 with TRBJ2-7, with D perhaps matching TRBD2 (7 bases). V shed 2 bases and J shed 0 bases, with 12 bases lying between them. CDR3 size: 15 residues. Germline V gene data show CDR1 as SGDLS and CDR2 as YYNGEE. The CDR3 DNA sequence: TGTGCCAGCAGCGTCCGGGGAGGGGGCTCCTACGAGCAGTACTTC. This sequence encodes CASSVRGGGSYEQYF.

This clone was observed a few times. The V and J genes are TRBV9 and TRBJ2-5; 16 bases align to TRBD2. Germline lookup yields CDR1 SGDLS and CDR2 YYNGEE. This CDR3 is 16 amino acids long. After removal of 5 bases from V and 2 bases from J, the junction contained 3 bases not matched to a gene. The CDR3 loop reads CASSLGLAGGQETQYF. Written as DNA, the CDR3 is TGTGCCAGCAGTTTGGGACTAGCGGGGGGGCAAGAGACCCAGTACTTC.